These 3 T cell receptor beta chains were all obtained from the same sample, sequenced in a study of cytomegalovirus exposure and HLA in healthy donors. The PCR had 60 Vbeta and 13 Jbeta primers. The repertoire was sequenced with immunoSEQ multiplex PCR; TCRdb's copy has only in-frame clones and lacks some. This table holds 100,000 to 150,000 clones, over 60% found once. Sequences were obtained from PBMCs. Every receptor here comes from a woman in her forties in good health and CMV-seropositive.

About this clone itself: Other DNA sequences from this sample encode an identical CDR3 as well. The chain combines TRBV4-1 with TRBJ1-5, with 8 bases matching TRBD1. V shed 1 base and J 3 bases; nucleotides not matched to a gene: 5. Germline CDR1 and CDR2: MGHRA and YSYEKL. CDR3 length equals 16 residues. For the CDR3, the DNA is TGCGCCAGCAGCCAAGGACGGGACAGGTACAATCAGCCCCAGCATTTT. Translating gives CASSQGRDRYNQPQHF.

The rearrangement links TRBV20-1 to TRBJ1-5; no firm D call. Trimming took 3 bases from V and 13 from J, leaving 13 bases between them. Germline CDR1 reads DFQATT; CDR2 reads SNEGSKA (reference sequence). CDR3 size: 11 residues. The CDR3 bases are TGCAGTGCTAGCCTCCAACTTGCTCAGCATTTT. Its translation is CSASLQLAQHF.

This clone has only a few counts. This chain uses TRBV7-2 with TRBJ1-6; 7 nucleotides match TRBD1. CDR1 and CDR2 (germline): SGHTA, FQGNSA. V lost 5 bases to trimming and J lost 7 bases; unmatched junction nucleotides: 5. CDR3 length: 14 amino acids. CDR3 sequence reads: CASSPDRKNSPLHF. The CDR3 DNA reads TGTGCCAGCAGCCCGGACAGGAAGAATTCACCCCTCCACTTT.